This passage covers 25 T cell receptor beta chains from one sample sequenced in a study of blood T cell repertoires in COVID-19. The protocol was immunoSEQ multiplex PCR, while the TCRdb copy is restricted to in-frame clones and leaves out a portion. There are over 200,000 clones in the sample; just under 90% occur only once, and approximately 2.6% lies in the top ten. Material: peripheral blood. These receptors were taken from a man between 25 and 39 years old with COVID-19, enrolled during active disease.

V gene TRBV7-9 combines with J gene TRBJ1-2; D ambiguous. In germline, CDR1 is SEHNR, CDR2 FQNEAQ (reference sequence). The V gene lost 1 base and the J gene lost 7 bases, with 10 bases spanning the gap. The CDR3 has 13 amino acids. In nucleotides, the CDR3 is TGTGCCAGCAGCTTAGTTTCAGTATCTGGCTACACCTTC. Its translation is CASSLVSVSGYTF. Supplemented by reference TRBV7-9 and TRBJ1-2, the full variable domain reads DTGVSQNPRHKITKRGQNVTFRCDPISEHNRLYWYRQTLGQGPEFLTYFQNEAQLEKSRLLSDRFSAERPKGSFSTLEIQRTEQGDSAMYLCASSLVSVSGYTFGSGTRLTVV.

The gene calls are TRBV4-3 and TRBJ1-3; 12 bases map to TRBD1. This CDR3 region has 16 residues. Germline loops: CDR1 LGHNA, CDR2 YSLEER. V was clipped by 5 bases and J by 0 bases; unmatched bases: 2. CDR3 protein: CASSWDRGLSGNTIYF. CDR3 in DNA: TGCGCCAGCAGCTGGGACAGGGGGCTCTCTGGAAACACCATATATTTT.

The chain links TRBV29-1 to TRBJ2-1, with D possibly being TRBD2 (6 bases). CDR1 SQVTM and CDR2 ANQGSEA come from the germline V gene. The CDR3 is 13 residues long. V was shortened by 6 bases and J by 6 bases, with 15 bases between the two germline ends. CDR3 DNA: TGCAGCGTCCGACGGGGGTCGGGCAATGAGCAGTTCTTC. Translated, it gives CSVRRGSGNEQFF.

This chain connects TRBV5-1 to TRBJ2-1, with TRBD2 matching over 9 bases. This CDR3 contains 17 residues. The germline gives CDR1 SGHRS, CDR2 YFSETQ. Unmatched junction bases numbered 17, after V lost 4 bases and J lost 9 bases. CDR3: CASSLTILAGVPGEQFF. CDR3 nucleotide sequence: TGCGCCAGCAGCCTGACAATCTTAGCGGGAGTCCCCGGTGAGCAGTTCTTC. The full variable domain, its missing parts supplied by reference TRBV5-1 and TRBJ2-1, is KAGVTQTPRYLIKTRGQQVTLSCSPISGHRSVSWYQQTPGQGLQFLFEYFSETQRNKGNFPGRFSGRQFSNSRSEMNVSTLELGDSALYLCASSLTILAGVPGEQFFGPGTRLTVL.

The J gene is TRBJ1-1, the V gene TRBV27, with 10 positions matching TRBD1. V lost 2 bases to trimming and J lost 9 bases; unmatched junction nucleotides: 3. Germline V gene sequence: CDR1 MNHEY, CDR2 SMNVEV (reference sequence). This CDR3 has 13 amino acids. CDR3 DNA: TGTGCCAGCAGTTTACGACAGGGGGCGAAAGCTTTCTTT. This encodes CASSLRQGAKAFF.

The chain uses TRBV7-2 and TRBJ1-3, with unresolved D. The CDR3 covers 16 residues. With 5 bases removed from V and 4 bases from J, the gap between germline ends came to 18 bases. CDR1 and CDR2 from the germline V gene are SGHTA and FQGNSA. CDR3 sequence: CASSPRLEGSGNTIYF. CDR3 nucleotide sequence: TGTGCCAGCAGCCCTCGGTTGGAGGGATCCGGAAACACCATATATTTT.

This chain uses TRBV27 with TRBJ1-2; TRBD1 aligns across 9 bases. From germline, CDR1 is MNHEY and CDR2 SMNVEV (reference sequence). V shed 5 bases and J 9 bases; nucleotides not matched to a gene: 7. The CDR3 totals 13 residues. The CDR3 sequence is CASSIDRGMSYTF. The CDR3 DNA is TGTGCCAGCAGTATAGACAGGGGGATGAGCTACACCTTC.

This sequence joins TRBV5-6 and TRBJ2-7; TRBD1 is a possible D gene (6 bases). There are 14 residues in the CDR3. With 5 bases removed from V and 5 bases from J, the gap between germline ends came to 17 bases. Germline CDR1 is SGHDT and CDR2 is YYEEEE. In DNA form, the CDR3 reads TGTGCCAGCAGTAATCAACAGGGTTCCCACGAGCAGTACTTC. Translating gives CASSNQQGSHEQYF.

The V gene is TRBV5-4, the J gene TRBJ1-5; 7 nucleotides match TRBD1. Germline V lookup: CDR1 SGHNT, CDR2 YYREEE (reference sequence). This CDR3 comprises 14 residues. V gave up 5 bases and J gave up 4 bases; unmatched junction bases: 6. CDR3 DNA sequence: TGTGCCAGCAGTCGACAGGGCTTGAATCAGCCCCAGCATTTT. Translating it yields CASSRQGLNQPQHF. The full variable domain, its missing parts supplied by reference TRBV5-4 and TRBJ1-5, is ETGVTQSPTHLIKTRGQQVTLRCSSQSGHNTVSWYQQALGQGPQFIFQYYREEENGRGNFPPRFSGLQFPNYSSELNVNALELDDSALYLCASSRQGLNQPQHFGDGTRLSIL.

The chain recombines TRBV7-9 with TRBJ1-3, with D hard to call. The CDR3 contains 15 residues. The V end was cut by 2 bases, the J end by 0 bases, with 8 bases between. Per the germline V gene, CDR1 is SEHNR and CDR2 is FQNEAQ (reference sequence). The CDR3, as DNA: TGTGCCAGCAGCTTACTGTACAGCTCTGGAAACACCATATATTTT. It translates to CASSLLYSSGNTIYF.

J is TRBJ1-1 and V is TRBV9; 8 bases agree with TRBD1. CDR3 length equals 14 residues. The junction had 7 bases not matched to a gene; V was cut back by 4 bases and J by 5 bases. Germline V CDR1 and CDR2: SGDLS, YYNGEE. The CDR3 region is CASSLQGVRTEAFF. CDR3 nucleotides: TGTGCCAGCAGCCTACAGGGGGTGCGGACTGAAGCTTTCTTT. Together with reference TRBV9 and TRBJ1-1, the CDR3 gives the full variable domain: DSGVTQTPKHLITATGQRVTLRCSPRSGDLSVYWYQQSLDQGLQFLIQYYNGEERAKGNILERFSAQQFPDLHSELNLSSLELGDSALYFCASSLQGVRTEAFFGQGTRLTVV.

This chain connects TRBV6-2 or TRBV6-3 to TRBJ1-4; no definite D call. Trimming shortened V by 4 bases and J by 4 bases, and 10 bases separated the two germline ends. The CDR3 contains 14 residues. From germline, CDR1 is MNHEY and CDR2 SVGEGT. In DNA form, the CDR3 reads TGTGCCAGCAGTTTGAGAGGGCGTAATGAAAAACTGTTTTTT. This translates into CASSLRGRNEKLFF.

V gene TRBV20-1 combines with J gene TRBJ1-4; 11 bases line up with TRBD1. The CDR3 loop spans 14 amino acids. V gave up 3 bases and J gave up 7 bases; unmatched junction bases: 4. Germline V gene lookup returns CDR1 DFQATT and CDR2 SNEGSKA (reference sequence). The CDR3 region is CSASGQGAGEKLFF. CDR3 bases: TGCAGTGCTAGTGGACAGGGGGCGGGTGAAAAACTGTTTTTT.

The chain has TRBV21-1 and TRBJ2-7; TRBD1 is the table's D call, not checked against the DNA. TRBV21-1 represents a pseudogene. The CDR3 totals 16 residues. CDR3 DNA: TGTGCCAGCAGCGATACCCGACAGGGGGTCTGCTACGAGCAGTACTTC. Its protein is CASSDTRQGVCYEQYF.

This clone appeared once. The chain recombines TRBV4-3 with TRBJ2-3; TRBD2 matches 14 bases. The V gene end was trimmed by 4 bases and the J gene end by 5 bases; junction bases not matched to a gene: 17. Germline assignment: CDR1 LGHNA and CDR2 YSLEER. The length of the CDR3 is 20 residues. The CDR3 sequence: CASSPARLGGTSGSVDTQYF. Here the CDR3 DNA reads TGCGCCAGCAGCCCGGCCAGGCTGGGGGGGACTAGCGGGAGCGTAGATACGCAGTATTTT.

V usage is TRBV7-9 and J usage is TRBJ1-2; 11 nucleotides align to TRBD1. Germline trimming cut 3 bases from V and 3 bases from J; bases unmatched to any gene: 3. Germline V gene lookup returns CDR1 SEHNR and CDR2 FQNEAQ (reference sequence). The CDR3 sequence is 15 residues long. CDR3 sequence: CASSFGQGADYGYTF. CDR3 nucleotides: TGTGCCAGCAGCTTCGGACAGGGGGCGGACTATGGCTACACCTTC.

This chain uses TRBV5-5 with TRBJ2-7, with 13 bases identical to TRBD2. Germline values: CDR1 SGHKS, CDR2 YYEKEE (reference sequence). CDR3 length: 16 residues. V lost 3 bases to trimming and J lost 1 base; unmatched junction nucleotides: 4. CDR3 bases: TGTGCCAGCAGCTCGATGGGACTAGCGGGATCCTACGAGCAGTACTTC. It codes for CASSSMGLAGSYEQYF.

This clone came up a few times. The chain uses TRBV7-3 and TRBJ2-2; 7 nucleotides line up with TRBD1. J lost 1 base, V lost 5 bases, and 4 bases had no gene match. CDR3 length: 15 residues. From germline, CDR1 is SGHTA and CDR2 FQGTGA. CDR3 protein: CASSRRDRNTGELFF. The CDR3 nucleotides read TGTGCCAGCAGCCGCCGGGACAGGAACACCGGGGAGCTGTTTTTT. Variable domain in full (rest from reference TRBV7-3 and TRBJ2-2): GAGVSQTPSNKVTEKGKYVELRCDPISGHTALYWYRQSLGQGPEFLIYFQGTGAADDSGLPNDRFFAVRPEGSVSTLKIQRTERGDSAVYLCASSRRDRNTGELFFGEGSRLTVL.

This chain links TRBV19 with TRBJ1-6, with 10 positions matching TRBD1. The J segment lost 9 bases and the V segment lost 5 bases, leaving 4 bases of the junction unmatched. Germline CDR1 and CDR2: LNHDA and SQIVND (reference sequence). This CDR3 contains 14 residues. The CDR3 here is CASSDRGRGSPLHF. CDR3 nucleotides: TGTGCCAGTAGTGACAGGGGGCGCGGTTCACCCCTCCACTTT.

The gene calls are TRBV7-2 and TRBJ1-2; D possibly corresponds to TRBD1 (6 bases). Deletions cut 1 base from V and 8 bases from J, with 17 bases between. From germline, CDR1 is SGHTA and CDR2 FQGNSA. The CDR3 length is 15 residues. Written as DNA, the CDR3 is TGTGCCAGCAGCTTAGATCTCAGGGGACAAGGGGGCTACACCTTC. Amino acids: CASSLDLRGQGGYTF.

J is TRBJ1-5 and V is TRBV28, with no clear D. The ends were cut back, 5 bases at V and 0 bases at J, with 8 bases in the middle. CDR1 is MDHEN, CDR2 SYDVKM, per germline. The CDR3 spans 14 residues. The CDR3 sequence is CASSPHYSNQPQHF. CDR3 bases: TGTGCCAGCAGTCCTCACTATAGCAATCAGCCCCAGCATTTT. The complete variable domain, with remaining parts taken from reference TRBV28 and TRBJ1-5, reads DVKVTQSSRYLVKRTGEKVFLECVQDMDHENMFWYRQDPGLGLRLIYFSYDVKMKEKGDIPEGYSVSREKKERFSLILESASTNQTSMYLCASSPHYSNQPQHFGDGTRLSIL.

The V call is TRBV28, the J call TRBJ1-2; TRBD1 might be the D (5 bases). The CDR3 is 13 residues long. V was clipped by 5 bases and J by 4 bases, with 11 bases between them. Germline CDR1 is MDHEN and CDR2 is SYDVKM. CDR3 residues: CASSPQGIYGYTF. The DNA for the CDR3 is TGTGCCAGCAGTCCTCAGGGAATCTATGGCTACACCTTC.

The rearrangement links TRBV10-3 to TRBJ2-5; 10 bases line up with TRBD1. Trimming removed 11 bases from V and 5 bases from J; junction bases left unmatched: 11. CDR1 is ENHRY, CDR2 SYGVKD, per germline. The CDR3 covers 14 residues. CDR3 loop: CASQETGGGETQYF. The CDR3 coding sequence is TGTGCCTCCCAGGAGACAGGGGGCGGGGAGACCCAGTACTTC.

The chain uses TRBV12-5 and TRBJ1-2; D not resolved. Germline V lookup: CDR1 LGHNT, CDR2 FRNRAP. The CDR3 consists of 13 residues. V shed 6 bases and J shed 2 bases, with 10 bases lying between them. The DNA for the CDR3 is TGTGCTAGTGGACCCCACATGAACTATGGCTACACCTTC. It encodes CASGPHMNYGYTF.

The J gene is TRBJ2-1, the V gene TRBV28, with a tentative D call TRBD2 (7 bases). The germline V and J ends were trimmed by 6 bases and 1 base, with 13 bases remaining between them. Germline V lookup: CDR1 MDHEN, CDR2 SYDVKM. This CDR3 has 15 residues. Written as DNA, the CDR3 is TGTGCCAGCAGGAGGGGGGGAGCTTCCTACAATGAGCAGTTCTTC. Encoded protein: CASRRGGASYNEQFF.